This T cell receptor beta chain came from a study of shared clonotypes between healthy human individuals. Clones were sequenced by immunoSEQ multiplex PCR, and TCRdb holds only the in-frame ones, with some missing. The sample consists of over a million clones, 60% to 80% of them appearing once. CDR1 is SGHRS and CDR2 is YFSETQ in the germline V gene. With V trimmed by 4 bases and J by 2 bases, 6 bases remained unmatched. This CDR3 has 16 residues. What was sequenced was memory CD4+ T cells sorted from blood. Indicated subset: CD45RA-negative fraction. The genes are TRBV5-1 and TRBJ2-3; TRBD2 matches at 11 bases. The receptor comes from a man between 18 and 29 years old in good health. The CDR3 here is CASSLTSGMATDTQYF. The CDR3 DNA reads TGCGCCAGCAGCCTGACTAGCGGGATGGCCACAGATACGCAGTATTTT.